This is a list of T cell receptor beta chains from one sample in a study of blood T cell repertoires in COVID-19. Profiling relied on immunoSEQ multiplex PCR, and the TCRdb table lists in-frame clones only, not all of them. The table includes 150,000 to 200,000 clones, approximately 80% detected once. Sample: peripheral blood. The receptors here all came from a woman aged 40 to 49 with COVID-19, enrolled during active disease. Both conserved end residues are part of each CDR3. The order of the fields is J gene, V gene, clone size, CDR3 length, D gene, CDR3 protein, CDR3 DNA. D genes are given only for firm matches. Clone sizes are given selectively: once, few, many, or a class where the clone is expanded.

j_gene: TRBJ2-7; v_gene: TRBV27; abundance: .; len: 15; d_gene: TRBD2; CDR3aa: CASSLRASGNYEQYF; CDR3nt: TGTGCCAGCAGTTTGAGGGCTAGCGGAAACTACGAGCAGTACTTC
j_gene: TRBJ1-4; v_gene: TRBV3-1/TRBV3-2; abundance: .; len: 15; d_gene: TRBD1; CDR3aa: CASSQRTGSKEKLFF; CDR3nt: TGTGCCAGCAGCCAAAGGACAGGGTCGAAGGAAAAACTGTTTTTT
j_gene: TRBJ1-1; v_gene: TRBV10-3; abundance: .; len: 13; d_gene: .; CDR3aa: CAISESSVTEAFF; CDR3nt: TGTGCCATCAGTGAGTCGTCGGTAACTGAAGCTTTCTTT
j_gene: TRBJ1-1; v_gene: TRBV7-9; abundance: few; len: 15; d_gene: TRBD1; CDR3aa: CASLRGGQGATEAFF; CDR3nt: TGTGCCAGCCTCCGAGGGGGACAGGGGGCAACTGAAGCTTTCTTT
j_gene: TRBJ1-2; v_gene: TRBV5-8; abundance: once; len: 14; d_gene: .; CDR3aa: CASSLGGMNYGYTF; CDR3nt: TGTGCCAGCAGCTTGGGCGGGATGAACTATGGCTACACCTTC
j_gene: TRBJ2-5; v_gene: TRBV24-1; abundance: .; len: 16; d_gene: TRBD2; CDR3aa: CATSDPGLAVQETQYF; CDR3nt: TGTGCCACCAGTGACCCTGGACTAGCGGTCCAAGAGACCCAGTACTTC
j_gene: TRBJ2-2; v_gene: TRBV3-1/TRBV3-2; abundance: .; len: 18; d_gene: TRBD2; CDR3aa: CASSHSRTALAGSGELFF; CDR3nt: TGTGCCAGCAGCCACTCCAGGACAGCCCTAGCGGGATCCGGGGAGCTGTTTTTT
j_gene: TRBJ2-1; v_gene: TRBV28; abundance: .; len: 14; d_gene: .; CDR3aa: CASTGLLLYNEQFF; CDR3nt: TGTGCCAGCACGGGACTCCTACTCTACAATGAGCAGTTCTTC
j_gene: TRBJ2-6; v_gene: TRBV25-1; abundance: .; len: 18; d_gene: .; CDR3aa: CASGIGQEGNSGANVLTF; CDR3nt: TGTGCCAGCGGCATCGGGCAGGAGGGAAACTCTGGGGCCAACGTCCTGACTTTC
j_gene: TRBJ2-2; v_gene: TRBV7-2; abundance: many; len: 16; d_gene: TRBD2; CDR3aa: CASSLASGRNTGELFF; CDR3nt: TGTGCCAGCAGCTTAGCTAGCGGGAGGAACACCGGGGAGCTGTTTTTT
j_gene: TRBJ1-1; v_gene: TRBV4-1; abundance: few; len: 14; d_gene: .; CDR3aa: CASSHSATVTEAFF; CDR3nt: TGCGCCAGCAGCCACTCCGCGACAGTAACTGAAGCTTTCTTT
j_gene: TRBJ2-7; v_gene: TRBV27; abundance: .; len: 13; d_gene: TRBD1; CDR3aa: CASSPFSGGEQYF; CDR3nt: TGTGCCAGCAGTCCCTTCTCAGGGGGCGAGCAGTACTTC
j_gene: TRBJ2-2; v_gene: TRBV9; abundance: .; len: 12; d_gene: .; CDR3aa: CASSEGTGELFF; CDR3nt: TGTGCCAGCAGCGAGGGGACCGGGGAGCTGTTTTTT
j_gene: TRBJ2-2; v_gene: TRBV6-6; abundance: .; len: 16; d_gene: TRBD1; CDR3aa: CASLTLRDRFPGELFF; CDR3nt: TGTGCCAGCCTAACACTCCGGGACAGGTTTCCCGGGGAGCTGTTTTTT
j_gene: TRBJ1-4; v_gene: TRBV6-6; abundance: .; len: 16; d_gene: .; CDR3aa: CASSYFGQGVNEKLFF; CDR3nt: TGTGCCAGCAGTTATTTTGGGCAAGGCGTAAATGAAAAACTGTTTTTT
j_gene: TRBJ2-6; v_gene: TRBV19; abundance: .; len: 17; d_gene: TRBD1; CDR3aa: CASSNTGGSPGANVLTF; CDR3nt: TGTGCCAGTAGCAACACAGGGGGCTCGCCTGGGGCCAACGTCCTGACTTTC
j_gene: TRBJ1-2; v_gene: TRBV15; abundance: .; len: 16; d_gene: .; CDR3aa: CATSGERGTANYGYTF; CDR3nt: TGTGCCACCAGCGGGGAAAGGGGCACAGCAAACTATGGCTACACCTTC
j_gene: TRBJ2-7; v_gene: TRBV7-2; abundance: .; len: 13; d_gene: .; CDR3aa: CASSFGAAGPQYF; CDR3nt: TGTGCCAGCAGCTTTGGCGCGGCAGGGCCACAGTACTTC
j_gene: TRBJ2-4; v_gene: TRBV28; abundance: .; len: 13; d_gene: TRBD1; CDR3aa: CASSGTGRDIQYF; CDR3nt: TGTGCCAGCAGTGGGACAGGGCGGGACATTCAGTACTTC
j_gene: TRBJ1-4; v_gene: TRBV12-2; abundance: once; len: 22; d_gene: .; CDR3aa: CASRLAKELRRLKRATNEKLFF; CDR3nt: TGTGCAAGTCGCTTAGCGAAAGAACTTCGGAGGTTAAAGAGAGCAACTAATGAAAAACTGTTTTTT
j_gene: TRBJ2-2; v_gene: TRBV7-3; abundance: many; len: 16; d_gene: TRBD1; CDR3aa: CASSSMTGANTGELFF; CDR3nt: TGTGCCAGCAGCTCGATGACAGGGGCGAACACCGGGGAGCTGTTTTTT
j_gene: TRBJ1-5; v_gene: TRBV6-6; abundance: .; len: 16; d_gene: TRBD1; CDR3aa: CASSYPGQGAGQPQHF; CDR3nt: TGTGCCAGCAGTTACCCGGGGCAGGGGGCCGGACAGCCCCAGCATTTT
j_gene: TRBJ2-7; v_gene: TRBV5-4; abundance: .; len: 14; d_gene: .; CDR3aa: CASSPLRGFYEQYF; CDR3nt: TGTGCCAGCAGCCCGCTCCGGGGATTCTACGAGCAGTACTTC
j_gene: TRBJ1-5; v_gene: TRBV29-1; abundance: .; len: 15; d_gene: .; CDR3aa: CSVRPAGNSNQPQHF; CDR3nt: TGCAGCGTTAGGCCCGCCGGGAATAGCAATCAGCCCCAGCATTTT
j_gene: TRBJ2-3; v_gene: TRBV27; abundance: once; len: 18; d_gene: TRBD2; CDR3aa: CASSLAPRLAGITDTQYF; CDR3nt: TGTGCCAGCAGTTTAGCCCCTCGACTAGCGGGTATCACAGATACGCAGTATTTT
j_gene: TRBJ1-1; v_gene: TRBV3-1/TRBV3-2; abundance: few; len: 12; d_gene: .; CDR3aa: CASSQVSAEAFF; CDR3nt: TGTGCCAGCAGCCAAGTGAGTGCTGAAGCTTTCTTT